This T cell receptor beta chain was retrieved from a study of PD-1 blockade in classical Hodgkin lymphoma. Every patient was affected by relapse after autologous stem cell transplantation, while exposure to brentuximab vedotin was not uniform. Deletions cut 6 bases from V and 0 bases from J, with 8 bases between. Germline loops: CDR1 WNHNN, CDR2 SYGVQD (reference sequence). This CDR3 is 13 amino acids long. This clone was counted a few times. Its specificity is unknown. Study results and caveats: Although disease activity or prior therapy may be involved, causes of the repertoire differences remain undefined. It was CD4+ TCR diversity, not CD8+, that rose significantly by C4D1. Reports described newly diagnosed patients as having lower baseline TCR diversity than healthy donors. Newly diagnosed patients and complete responders had comparable diversity at baseline.

The data were produced by immunoSEQ multiplex PCR, yet TCRdb's version contains in-frame clones alone and is incomplete. Here the sample spans more than 70,000 clones, about nine tenths being singletons. The V call is TRBV10-1, the J call TRBJ1-1; D remains unclear. The receptor's source is a human donor with classical Hodgkin lymphoma. Sequencing was performed on peripheral blood mononuclear cells (PBMCs), taken before the second cycle of nivolumab. CDR3 loop: CASRVTLNTEAFF. CDR3 nucleotide sequence: TGCGCCAGCAGAGTGACACTGAACACTGAAGCTTTCTTT.